This entry is about one T cell receptor (beta chain). TCRdb's table, derived via immunoSEQ multiplex PCR, lists solely in-frame clones and lacks some. The sample holds 2,500,000 or so clones; approximately 94% are singletons and the top ten take 0.13% to 0.15%. CDR1 SGHTA and CDR2 FQGNSA come from the germline V gene. V was cut by 5 bases and J by 4 bases, with 22 bases left in between. The CDR3 extends over 17 amino acids. This record comes from a study of shared clonotypes between healthy human individuals. The chain recombines TRBV7-2 with TRBJ2-3; D is unresolved. This receptor was identified in a young man in good health. Sequences were obtained from naive CD4+ T cells sorted from blood. Specified subset: CD45RA+ positively selected. In DNA, the CDR3 is TGTGCCAGCAGCCTACTGCGTGGTTTAGGGTGGGCAGATACGCAGTATTTT. Translation gives CASSLLRGLGWADTQYF.